Presented here are 2 T cell receptor beta chains from one specimen sequenced in a study of beta chain features in type 1 diabetes (dated by TCRdb to between 2018 and 2020). Library preparation used the immunoSEQ multiplex PCR assay. The entire isolated RNA was reverse transcribed using the High Capacity cDNA Reverse Transcription Kit, and thus expressed TCRB transcripts were sequenced. TCRdb's version of the immuneACCESS table is confined to in-frame rearrangements and falls short of the full clone set. An unresolved V gene accounts for under half of the shortfall where checked; the remainder is of unknown origin. In this sample the table shows 160,000 or so clones, more than 9.5% of which occur a single time. The top ten clones comprise roughly 2% of the sample. The sequenced material came from central memory CD4+ T cells from blood. The receptors come from a man aged 18 to 30 in good health.

The V call is TRBV30, the J call TRBJ1-1; D is perhaps TRBD1 (6 bases). V was trimmed by 2 bases and J by 6 bases, leaving 10 bases between them. The CDR3 spans 12 residues. Looked up from germline, CDR1 is GTSNPN and CDR2 is SVGIG (reference sequence). The CDR3 loop is CAWSPGVPEAFF. Written as DNA, the CDR3 is TGTGCCTGGAGTCCAGGGGTTCCTGAAGCTTTCTTT.

This clone was counted only a few times. V and J are TRBV15 and TRBJ2-3; no firm D call. Germline assignment: CDR1 LNHNV and CDR2 YYDKDF (reference sequence). The germline V and J ends were trimmed by 0 bases and 7 bases, with 14 bases remaining between them. The CDR3 consists of 15 residues. For the CDR3, the DNA is TGTGCCACCAGCAGAGATGCGATCGCCAGGCATACGCAGTATTTT. Protein product: CATSRDAIARHTQYF.